This T cell receptor (beta chain) was recovered during a study of blood T cell repertoires in COVID-19. At the level of the study: The study drew acute and convalescent COVID-19 samples from the United States, Italy and Spain. In each case, the material was cDNA or gDNA derived from T cells, B-cell-depleted T cells, or PBMCs.

This clone was detected once. Looked up from germline, CDR1 is LGHNA and CDR2 is YNFKEQ. The V and J ends lost 2 bases and 3 bases, in that order; junction bases with no gene match: 14. This CDR3 has 19 amino acids. Methods used by the authors: Researchers report that nucleated cell counts were estimated from reference gene primer amplification. Sequencing used immunoSEQ multiplex PCR; TCRdb keeps in-frame clones, though not all of them. V and J calls and clone size are as listed in that table; D and trimming were resolved from the DNA. The table records some 15,000 clones, roughly 87% of them present only once.

Sequenced input: peripheral blood. This TCR was sampled from a human donor in a cohort sampled during active COVID-19. This sequence joins TRBV4-2 and TRBJ2-3; 10 bases align to TRBD2. The CDR3 DNA sequence: TGTGCCAGCAGCCAAATGGGGATAGGTAGCGGGGGGCGGACAGATACGCAGTATTTT. This sequence encodes CASSQMGIGSGGRTDTQYF.